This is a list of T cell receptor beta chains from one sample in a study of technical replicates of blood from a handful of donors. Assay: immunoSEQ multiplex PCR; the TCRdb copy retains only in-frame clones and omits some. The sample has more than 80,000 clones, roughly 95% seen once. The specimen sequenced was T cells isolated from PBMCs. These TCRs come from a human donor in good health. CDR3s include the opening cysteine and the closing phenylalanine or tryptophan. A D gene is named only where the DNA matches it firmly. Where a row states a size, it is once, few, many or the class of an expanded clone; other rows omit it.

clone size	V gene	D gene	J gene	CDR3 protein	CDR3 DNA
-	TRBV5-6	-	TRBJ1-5	CASSPYRAGQPQHF	TGTGCCAGCAGCCCCTACAGGGCGGGTCAGCCCCAGCATTTT
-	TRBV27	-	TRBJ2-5	CASNKLRDYQETQYF	TGTGCCAGCAACAAACTGAGGGATTACCAAGAGACCCAGTACTTC
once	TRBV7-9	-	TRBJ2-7	CASRDTLSSYEQYF	TGTGCCAGCAGGGACACCCTAAGCTCCTACGAGCAGTACTTC
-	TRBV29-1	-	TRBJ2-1	CSVEDSRGYNEQFF	TGCAGCGTTGAAGATTCTCGGGGATACAATGAGCAGTTCTTC
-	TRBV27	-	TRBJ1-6	CASSLNRLNSPLHF	TGTGCCAGCAGTTTGAACAGATTGAATTCACCCCTCCACTTT
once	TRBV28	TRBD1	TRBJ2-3	CASSPTGVADTQYF	TGTGCCAGCAGTCCTACAGGGGTGGCAGATACGCAGTATTTT
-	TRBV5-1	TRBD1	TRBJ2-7	CASSLGGTGSNEQYF	TGCGCCAGCAGCTTGGGGGGGACAGGGTCCAACGAGCAGTACTTC
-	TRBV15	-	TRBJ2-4	CATSRDYAENIQYF	TGTGCCACCAGCAGAGATTATGCGGAAAACATTCAGTACTTC
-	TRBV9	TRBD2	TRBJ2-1	CASSGRLACSYNEQFF	TGTGCCAGCAGCGGGAGACTAGCTTGCTCCTACAATGAGCAGTTCTTC
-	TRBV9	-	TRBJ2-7	CASSVGPAGEQYF	TGTGCCAGCAGCGTAGGCCCCGCGGGAGAGCAGTACTTC
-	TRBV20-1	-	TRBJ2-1	CSAKHNEQFF	TGCAGTGCTAAGCACAATGAGCAGTTCTTC
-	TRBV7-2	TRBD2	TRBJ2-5	CASSYPPGLAHF	TGTGCCAGCAGCTATCCCCCGGGACTAGCCCACTTC
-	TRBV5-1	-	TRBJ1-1	CASSLAGRSGAFF	TGCGCCAGCAGCTTGGCCGGCCGTAGCGGGGCTTTCTTT
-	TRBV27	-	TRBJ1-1	CASSPRSSGTEAFF	TGTGCCAGCAGTCCCCGATCTAGCGGCACTGAAGCTTTCTTT
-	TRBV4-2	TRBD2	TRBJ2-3	CASSPFGSGGTDTQYF	TGTGCCAGCAGCCCCTTTGGTAGCGGGGGCACAGATACGCAGTATTTT
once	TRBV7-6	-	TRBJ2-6	CASSLAPGSGANVLTF	TGTGCCAGCAGCTTGGCCCCGGGCTCTGGGGCCAACGTCCTGACTTTC
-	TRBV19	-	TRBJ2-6	CASSIAGVGANVLTF	TGTGCCAGTAGTATAGCAGGGGTCGGGGCCAACGTCCTGACTTTC
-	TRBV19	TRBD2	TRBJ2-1	CASSVGLVNEQFF	TGTGCCAGTAGTGTGGGACTAGTAAATGAGCAGTTCTTC
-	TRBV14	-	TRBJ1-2	CASSLGRVTYGYTF	TGTGCCAGCAGCCTGGGGAGAGTAACCTATGGCTACACCTTC
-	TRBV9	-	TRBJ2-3	CASSVARTIDTDTQYF	TGTGCCAGCAGCGTAGCTAGGACTATAGATACAGATACGCAGTATTTT
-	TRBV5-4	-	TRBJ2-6	CASSLRQGIRANVLTF	TGTGCCAGCAGCTTGCGCCAGGGTATCAGGGCCAACGTCCTGACTTTC
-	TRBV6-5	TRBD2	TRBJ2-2	CASRSGLAGDGELFF	TGTGCCAGCAGGTCGGGACTAGCGGGCGACGGGGAGCTGTTTTTT
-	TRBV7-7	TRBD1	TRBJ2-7	CASSYMRTGGEQYF	TGTGCTAGCAGCTACATGCGGACAGGGGGCGAGCAGTACTTC
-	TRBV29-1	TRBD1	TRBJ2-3	CSVDSGTGTDTQYF	TGCAGCGTCGATTCCGGGACAGGCACAGATACGCAGTATTTT
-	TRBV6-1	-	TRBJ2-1	CSTGRPYNEQFF	TGTTCGACAGGCCGGCCGTACAATGAGCAGTTCTTC
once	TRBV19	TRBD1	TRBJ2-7	CASSDTGTGIDEQYF	TGTGCCAGTAGCGACACCGGGACAGGGATTGACGAGCAGTACTTC
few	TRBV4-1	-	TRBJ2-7	CASSQGGFGGTYEQYF	TGCGCCAGCAGCCAAGGGGGCTTTGGGGGGACCTACGAGCAGTACTTC
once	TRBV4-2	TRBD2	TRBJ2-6	CASSQALAAGVGWGSGANVLTF	TGTGCCAGCAGCCAAGCCCTAGCTGCGGGAGTGGGTTGGGGATCTGGGGCCAACGTCCTGACTTTC
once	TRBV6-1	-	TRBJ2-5	CASRTRGQETQYF	TGTGCCAGCAGGACCAGGGGACAAGAGACCCAGTACTTC
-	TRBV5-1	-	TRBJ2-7	CASSPEGGTYEQYF	TGCGCCAGCAGTCCGGAGGGTGGGACCTACGAGCAGTACTTC
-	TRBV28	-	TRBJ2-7	CASSAAPSNSYEQYF	TGTGCCAGCAGCGCCGCTCCTAGTAACTCCTACGAGCAGTACTTC
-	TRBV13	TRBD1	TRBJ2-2	CASCADRVGGELFF	TGTGCCAGCTGCGCGGACAGGGTGGGCGGGGAGCTGTTTTTT
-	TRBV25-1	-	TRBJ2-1	CATQLASIYNEQFF	TGTGCCACCCAACTAGCCAGTATCTACAATGAGCAGTTCTTC
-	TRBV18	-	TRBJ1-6	CASSPPGSNREGSPLHF	TGTGCCAGCTCACCACCGGGGTCTAACAGGGAAGGGTCACCCCTCCACTTT
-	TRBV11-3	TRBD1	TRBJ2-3	CASSWTGISGTDTQYF	TGTGCCAGCAGCTGGACAGGGATAAGTGGTACAGATACGCAGTATTTT
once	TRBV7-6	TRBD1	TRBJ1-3	CASTLEPTGRNTIYF	TGTGCCAGCACCCTAGAACCGACAGGGCGAAACACCATATATTTT
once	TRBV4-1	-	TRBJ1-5	CASSQDLGQPQHF	TGCGCCAGCAGCCAAGATCTAGGTCAGCCCCAGCATTTT
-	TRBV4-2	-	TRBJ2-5	CASSHKSARQETQYF	TGTGCCAGCAGCCACAAATCCGCTAGACAAGAGACCCAGTACTTC
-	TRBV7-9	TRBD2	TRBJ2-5	CASSLRLAGEETQYF	TGTGCCAGCAGCTTAAGACTAGCGGGGGAAGAGACCCAGTACTTC
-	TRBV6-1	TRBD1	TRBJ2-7	CASSRTGGGYEQYF	TGTGCCAGCAGTCGGACAGGGGGCGGCTACGAGCAGTACTTC
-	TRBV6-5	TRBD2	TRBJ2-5	CASRRRGVQETQYF	TGTGCCAGCAGGCGACGGGGGGTCCAAGAGACCCAGTACTTC
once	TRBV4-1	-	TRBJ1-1	CASSLSMGPEAFF	TGCGCCAGCAGCCTTTCCATGGGGCCTGAAGCTTTCTTT
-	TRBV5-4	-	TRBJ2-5	CASSAPRETQYF	TGTGCCAGCAGCGCCCCACGGGAGACCCAGTACTTC
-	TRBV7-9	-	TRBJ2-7	CASSQPTGYEQYF	TGTGCCAGCAGCCAACCGACTGGGTACGAGCAGTACTTC
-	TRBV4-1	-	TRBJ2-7	CASSQGPGSYEQYF	TGCGCCAGCAGCCAAGGGCCAGGATCCTACGAGCAGTACTTC
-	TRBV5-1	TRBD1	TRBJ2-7	CASSSGTGTYEQYF	TGCGCCAGCAGCTCGGGGACAGGAACCTACGAGCAGTACTTC
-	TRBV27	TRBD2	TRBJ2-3	CASRETSGLLGDTQYF	TGTGCCAGCAGGGAGACTAGCGGGTTATTGGGAGATACGCAGTATTTT